The 7 T cell receptor beta chains given below trace back to one sample, sequenced in a study of response to subunit inactivated influenza vaccine. In TCRdb, the RT-PCR reads were re-called with MiXCR into one record per CDR3 protein. The profile shows about 800,000 distinct CDR3 sequences, 21% of them singletons. Sequencing was performed on PBMCs from blood, taken about 5 days after vaccination. These receptors originate from a middle-aged man who received an inactivated influenza vaccine.

The rearrangement joins TRBV5-1 to TRBJ2-1; D gene ambiguous. Trimming took off 0 bases at V and 10 bases at J, with 11 bases between the two ends. Germline lookup yields CDR1 SGHRS and CDR2 YFSETQ. The CDR3 contains 13 residues. In nucleotides, the CDR3 is TGCGCCAGCAGCTTGGAGAGGCGAAGGGAGCAGTTCTTC. It encodes CASSLERRREQFF.

This clonotype has more than one count but fewer than ten. This chain connects TRBV7-9 to TRBJ1-3; D is possibly TRBD1 (6 bases). The CDR3 is 15 residues long. From germline, CDR1 is SEHNR and CDR2 FQNEAQ (reference sequence). Trimming pared 5 bases from V and 2 bases from J, leaving 13 bases between. The CDR3 sequence: CASSDDRRAGNTIYF. In nucleotides, the CDR3 is TGTGCCAGCAGCGACGACAGGCGCGCTGGAAACACCATATATTTT.

This chain uses TRBV12-3 or TRBV12-4 with TRBJ1-2, with a tentative D call TRBD1 (5 bases). The V gene lost 4 bases and the J gene lost 8 bases, with 11 bases spanning the gap. CDR3 size: 12 residues. The CDR3 nucleotides read TGTGCCAGCAGTTCAGGGATAGACGGCTACACCTTC. Amino acid sequence: CASSSGIDGYTF.

The J gene is TRBJ2-3, the V gene TRBV28, with 7 bases that match TRBD2. With 2 bases clipped from V and 3 bases from J, the junction kept 5 bases outside the gene matches. Per the germline V gene, CDR1 is MDHEN and CDR2 is SYDVKM. The CDR3 runs to 15 residues. CDR3 coding DNA: TGTGCCAGCAGTTTAGTGGCGGGGGAGACAGATACGCAGTATTTT. Translated: CASSLVAGETDTQYF.

This clonotype was seen a few times. The rearrangement links TRBV6-1 to TRBJ2-2, with D perhaps matching TRBD2 (6 bases). Germline CDR1 is MNHNS and CDR2 is SASEGT. Trimming stripped 2 bases from V and 8 bases from J, with 9 bases between. There are 13 residues in the CDR3. CDR3: CASSESGRGELFF. The CDR3 DNA is TGTGCCAGCAGTGAAAGCGGGCGGGGGGAGCTGTTTTTT.

V and J are TRBV7-9 and TRBJ2-7, with a tentative D call TRBD1 (5 bases). Germline CDR1 and CDR2: SEHNR and FQNEAQ (reference sequence). The CDR3 sequence is 14 residues long. The V gene lost 1 base and the J gene lost 3 bases, with 10 bases spanning the gap. The CDR3 here is CASSLGGGYYEQYF. The CDR3 region has the DNA TGTGCCAGCAGCTTAGGGGGCGGTTACTACGAGCAGTACTTC.

The genes are TRBV7-9 and TRBJ2-1; D is perhaps TRBD2 (5 bases). With 5 bases removed from V and 8 bases from J, the gap between germline ends came to 22 bases. CDR1 is SEHNR, CDR2 FQNEAQ, per germline (reference sequence). The CDR3 has 16 residues. The CDR3 spells CASSPRLVSPGDEQFF. Here the CDR3 DNA reads TGTGCCAGCAGCCCTCGACTGGTGTCCCCCGGGGATGAGCAGTTCTTC.